This T cell receptor beta chain emerged from a study of T cells in Graves' hyperthyroidism and ophthalmopathy. The study, taken as a whole, reports: Stable hyperthyroidism was told apart from ophthalmopathy by a model built on 13 V-J features.

This clonotype was seen repeatedly, ten times or more. Antigen: not known. One end of the junction does not line up with germline, which may come from a read error. Amplification targeted TCR beta CDR3 regions from RNA transcripts. HTBI primers were the set used in a first-round RT-PCR of the TCR CDR3. TCRdb recomputed calls from the multiplex PCR reads with MiXCR, one row per CDR3 protein. The data show 45,000 to 55,000 distinct CDR3 sequences, around 55% seen once. Stable disease denoted Graves' hyperthyroidism without ophthalmopathy progression within 18 months. Patients aged 18 to 65 had newly diagnosed hyperthyroidism lasting under 2 months. This CDR3 region has 14 residues. Germline lookup yields CDR1 MNHEY and CDR2 SVGEGT.

The sequence was collected from a man aged 18 to 30 with Graves' hyperthyroidism. The genes are TRBV6-2 or TRBV6-3 and TRBJ2-7, with TRBD2 as a possible D gene (5 bases). Sample: peripheral blood or thyroid tissue (not recorded which). The CDR3 DNA follows: TGTGCCAGCCGTTACTCGACGAGGGCACTCGAGCAGTACTTC. Encoded protein: CASRYSTRALEQYF.